This T cell receptor beta chain stems from a study of blood T cell repertoires in COVID-19. Study as a whole: The study drew acute and convalescent COVID-19 samples from the United States, Italy and Spain. In each case, the material was cDNA or gDNA derived from T cells, B-cell-depleted T cells, or PBMCs.

Methods used by the authors: For nucleated cells, counts were estimated from reference gene primer amplification. TCRdb's copy holds only in-frame clones and misses some; the assay was immunoSEQ multiplex PCR. V and J calls and clone size are copied from that table; D and trimming were computed from the DNA. Of 54,000 or so clones in the sample, around 86% were seen once. This CDR3 has 15 amino acids. V lost 5 bases and J lost 5; bases outside the gene matches: 8. Germline V gene lookup returns CDR1 SGHRS and CDR2 YFSETQ. The chain links TRBV5-1 to TRBJ2-7, with 12 positions matching TRBD2. The material sequenced was peripheral blood. The clonotype was recovered from a woman of 80 years or more with acute or convalescent COVID-19. This chain's CDR3 is CASSTGTSGLNEQYF. The CDR3 DNA sequence: TGCGCCAGCAGTACCGGGACTAGCGGGTTAAACGAGCAGTACTTC.